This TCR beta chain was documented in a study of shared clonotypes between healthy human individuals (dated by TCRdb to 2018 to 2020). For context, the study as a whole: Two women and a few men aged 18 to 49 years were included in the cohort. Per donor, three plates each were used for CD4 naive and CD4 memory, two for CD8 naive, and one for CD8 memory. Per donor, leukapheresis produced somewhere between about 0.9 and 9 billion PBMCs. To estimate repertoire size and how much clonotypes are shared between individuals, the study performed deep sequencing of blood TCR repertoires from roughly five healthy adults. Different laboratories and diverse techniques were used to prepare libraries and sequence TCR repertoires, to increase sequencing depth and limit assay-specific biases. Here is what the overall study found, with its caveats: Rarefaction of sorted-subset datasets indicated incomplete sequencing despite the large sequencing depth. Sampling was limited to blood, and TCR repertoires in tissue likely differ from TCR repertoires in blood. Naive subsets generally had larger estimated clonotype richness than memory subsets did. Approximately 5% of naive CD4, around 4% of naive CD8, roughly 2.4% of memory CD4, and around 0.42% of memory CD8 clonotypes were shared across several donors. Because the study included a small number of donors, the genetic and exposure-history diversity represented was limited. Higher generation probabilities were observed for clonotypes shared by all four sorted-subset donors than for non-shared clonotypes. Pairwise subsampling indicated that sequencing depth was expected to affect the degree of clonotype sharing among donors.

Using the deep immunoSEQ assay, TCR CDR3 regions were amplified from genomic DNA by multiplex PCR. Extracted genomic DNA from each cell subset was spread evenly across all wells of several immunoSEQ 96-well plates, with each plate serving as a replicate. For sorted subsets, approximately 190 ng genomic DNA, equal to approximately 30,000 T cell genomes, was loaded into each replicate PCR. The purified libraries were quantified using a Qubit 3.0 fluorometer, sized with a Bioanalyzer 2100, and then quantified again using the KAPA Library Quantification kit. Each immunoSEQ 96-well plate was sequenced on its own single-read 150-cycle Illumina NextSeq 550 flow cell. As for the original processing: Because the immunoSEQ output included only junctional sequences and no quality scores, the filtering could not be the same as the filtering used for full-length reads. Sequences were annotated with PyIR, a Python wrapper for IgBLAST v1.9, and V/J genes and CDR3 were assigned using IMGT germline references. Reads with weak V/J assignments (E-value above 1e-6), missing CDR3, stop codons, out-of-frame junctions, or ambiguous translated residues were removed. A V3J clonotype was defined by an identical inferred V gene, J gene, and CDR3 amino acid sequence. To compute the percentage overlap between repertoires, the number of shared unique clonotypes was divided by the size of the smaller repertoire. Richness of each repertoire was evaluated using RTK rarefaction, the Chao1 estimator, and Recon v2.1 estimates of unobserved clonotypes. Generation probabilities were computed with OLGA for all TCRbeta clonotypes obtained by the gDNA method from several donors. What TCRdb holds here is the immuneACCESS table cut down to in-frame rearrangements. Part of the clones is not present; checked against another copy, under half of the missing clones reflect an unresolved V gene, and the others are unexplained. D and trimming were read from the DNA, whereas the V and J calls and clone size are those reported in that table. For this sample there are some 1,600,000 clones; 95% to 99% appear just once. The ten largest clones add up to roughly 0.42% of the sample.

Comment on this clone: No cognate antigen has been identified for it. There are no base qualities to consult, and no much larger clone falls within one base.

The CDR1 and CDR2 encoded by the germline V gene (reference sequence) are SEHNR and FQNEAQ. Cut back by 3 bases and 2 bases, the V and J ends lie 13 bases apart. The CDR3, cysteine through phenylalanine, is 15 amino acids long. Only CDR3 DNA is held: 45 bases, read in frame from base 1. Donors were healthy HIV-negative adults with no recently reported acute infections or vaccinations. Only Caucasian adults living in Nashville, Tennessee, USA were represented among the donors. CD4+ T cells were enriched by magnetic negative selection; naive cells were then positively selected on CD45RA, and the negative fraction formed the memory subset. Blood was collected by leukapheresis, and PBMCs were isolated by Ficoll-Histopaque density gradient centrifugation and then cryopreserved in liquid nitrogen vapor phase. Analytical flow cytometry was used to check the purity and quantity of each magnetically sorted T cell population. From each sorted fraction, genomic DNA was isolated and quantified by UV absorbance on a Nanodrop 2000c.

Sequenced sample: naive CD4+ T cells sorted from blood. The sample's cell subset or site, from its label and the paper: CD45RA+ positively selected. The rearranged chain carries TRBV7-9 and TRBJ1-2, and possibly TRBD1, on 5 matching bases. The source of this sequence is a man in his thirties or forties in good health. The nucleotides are TGTGCCAGCAGCTTGGCGGGCAGGGTAAACTATGGCTACACCTTC. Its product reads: CASSLAGRVNYGYTF.